Listed here are 8 T cell receptor beta chains from one sample, sequenced in a study of radiotherapy plus CTLA-4 blockade in lung cancer. The data were produced by immunoSEQ multiplex PCR, yet TCRdb's version contains in-frame clones alone and is incomplete. The sample records 55,000 to 70,000 clones, approximately 79% being singletons. The sequences come from peripheral blood, collected from a patient treated with radiotherapy plus ipilimumab. These receptors all stem from a human donor with non-small cell lung cancer who had a complete response to radiotherapy plus ipilimumab.

This clone was seen once. The V gene is TRBV6-6, the J gene TRBJ1-1; possible D gene TRBD1, 6 bases. V dropped 0 bases and J dropped 1 base, with 9 bases sitting between them. Germline assignment: CDR1 MNHNY and CDR2 SVGAGI (reference sequence). The CDR3 contains 15 residues. This CDR3 reads CASSYSLDRNTEAFF. The CDR3 coding sequence is TGTGCCAGCAGTTACTCGTTGGACAGGAACACTGAAGCTTTCTTT.

The chain combines TRBV19 with TRBJ1-1; possibly TRBD1 for D (5 bases). CDR1 and CDR2 from the germline V gene are LNHDA and SQIVND (reference sequence). This CDR3 contains 14 residues. V was clipped by 1 base and J by 1 base, with 7 bases between them. The CDR3 sequence is CASSIGGGNTEAFF. The CDR3 nucleotides are TGTGCCAGTAGTATAGGGGGGGGGAACACTGAAGCTTTCTTT.

J is TRBJ2-7 and V is TRBV7-9; a weak D match, TRBD2 (6 bases). V dropped 7 bases and J dropped 4 bases, with 26 bases sitting between them. Germline V gives CDR1 SEHNR, CDR2 FQNEAQ (reference sequence). The CDR3 is 17 amino acids. The CDR3 DNA sequence: TGTGCCAGCACCTCGTCGGAGTGGAAGGGCCGGGGGTACGAGCAGTACTTC. Protein product: CASTSSEWKGRGYEQYF.

V gene TRBV7-8 combines with J gene TRBJ1-1; D possibly corresponds to TRBD1 (6 bases). CDR1 and CDR2 (germline): SGHVS, FQNEAQ. CDR3 length: 15 amino acids. V shed 5 bases and J shed 0 bases, with 13 bases lying between them. The CDR3 sequence: CASSPKGVMNTEAFF. For the CDR3, the DNA is TGTGCCAGCAGCCCGAAGGGGGTCATGAACACTGAAGCTTTCTTT.

V gene TRBV12-5 combines with J gene TRBJ2-3; a weak D match, TRBD1 (5 bases). From germline, CDR1 is LGHNT and CDR2 FRNRAP. The germline V and J ends were trimmed by 6 bases and 2 bases, with 15 bases remaining between them. The length of the CDR3 is 15 residues. The CDR3 loop reads CASGPQGLATDTQYF. In DNA, the CDR3 is TGTGCTAGTGGACCTCAGGGTTTGGCCACAGATACGCAGTATTTT.

This clone was observed once. The chain has TRBV6-5 and TRBJ2-5; D might be TRBD1 (5 bases). TRBJ2-7 matches the DNA end more closely, so the J call is doubtful. Germline CDR1 MNHEY, CDR2 SVGAGI. The CDR3 contains 13 residues. The CDR3 DNA reads TGTGCCAGCAGCCAAGGGGTTCTCTACGAGCAGTACTTC. This encodes CASSQGVLYEQYF.

The chain employs TRBV7-2 and TRBJ2-3; weak D call: TRBD2 (6 bases). V shed 8 bases and J shed 2 bases, with 14 bases lying between them. The length of the CDR3 is 14 residues. Germline lookup yields CDR1 SGHTA and CDR2 FQGNSA. CDR3 DNA sequence: TGTGCCAGCGTTAGCGGAGTATCCACAGATACGCAGTATTTT. This sequence encodes CASVSGVSTDTQYF.

The table lists this clone with a few counts. V and J are TRBV5-4 and TRBJ2-7; 9 bases line up with TRBD1. Losses at the gene ends were 4 bases for V and 2 bases for J; bases not matched to a gene: 7. CDR3 size: 15 residues. Per germline, CDR1 SGHNT and CDR2 YYREEE (reference sequence). The CDR3 region is CASSPGGTGTYEQYF. The CDR3 DNA follows: TGTGCCAGCAGCCCAGGGGGGACAGGGACCTACGAGCAGTACTTC.